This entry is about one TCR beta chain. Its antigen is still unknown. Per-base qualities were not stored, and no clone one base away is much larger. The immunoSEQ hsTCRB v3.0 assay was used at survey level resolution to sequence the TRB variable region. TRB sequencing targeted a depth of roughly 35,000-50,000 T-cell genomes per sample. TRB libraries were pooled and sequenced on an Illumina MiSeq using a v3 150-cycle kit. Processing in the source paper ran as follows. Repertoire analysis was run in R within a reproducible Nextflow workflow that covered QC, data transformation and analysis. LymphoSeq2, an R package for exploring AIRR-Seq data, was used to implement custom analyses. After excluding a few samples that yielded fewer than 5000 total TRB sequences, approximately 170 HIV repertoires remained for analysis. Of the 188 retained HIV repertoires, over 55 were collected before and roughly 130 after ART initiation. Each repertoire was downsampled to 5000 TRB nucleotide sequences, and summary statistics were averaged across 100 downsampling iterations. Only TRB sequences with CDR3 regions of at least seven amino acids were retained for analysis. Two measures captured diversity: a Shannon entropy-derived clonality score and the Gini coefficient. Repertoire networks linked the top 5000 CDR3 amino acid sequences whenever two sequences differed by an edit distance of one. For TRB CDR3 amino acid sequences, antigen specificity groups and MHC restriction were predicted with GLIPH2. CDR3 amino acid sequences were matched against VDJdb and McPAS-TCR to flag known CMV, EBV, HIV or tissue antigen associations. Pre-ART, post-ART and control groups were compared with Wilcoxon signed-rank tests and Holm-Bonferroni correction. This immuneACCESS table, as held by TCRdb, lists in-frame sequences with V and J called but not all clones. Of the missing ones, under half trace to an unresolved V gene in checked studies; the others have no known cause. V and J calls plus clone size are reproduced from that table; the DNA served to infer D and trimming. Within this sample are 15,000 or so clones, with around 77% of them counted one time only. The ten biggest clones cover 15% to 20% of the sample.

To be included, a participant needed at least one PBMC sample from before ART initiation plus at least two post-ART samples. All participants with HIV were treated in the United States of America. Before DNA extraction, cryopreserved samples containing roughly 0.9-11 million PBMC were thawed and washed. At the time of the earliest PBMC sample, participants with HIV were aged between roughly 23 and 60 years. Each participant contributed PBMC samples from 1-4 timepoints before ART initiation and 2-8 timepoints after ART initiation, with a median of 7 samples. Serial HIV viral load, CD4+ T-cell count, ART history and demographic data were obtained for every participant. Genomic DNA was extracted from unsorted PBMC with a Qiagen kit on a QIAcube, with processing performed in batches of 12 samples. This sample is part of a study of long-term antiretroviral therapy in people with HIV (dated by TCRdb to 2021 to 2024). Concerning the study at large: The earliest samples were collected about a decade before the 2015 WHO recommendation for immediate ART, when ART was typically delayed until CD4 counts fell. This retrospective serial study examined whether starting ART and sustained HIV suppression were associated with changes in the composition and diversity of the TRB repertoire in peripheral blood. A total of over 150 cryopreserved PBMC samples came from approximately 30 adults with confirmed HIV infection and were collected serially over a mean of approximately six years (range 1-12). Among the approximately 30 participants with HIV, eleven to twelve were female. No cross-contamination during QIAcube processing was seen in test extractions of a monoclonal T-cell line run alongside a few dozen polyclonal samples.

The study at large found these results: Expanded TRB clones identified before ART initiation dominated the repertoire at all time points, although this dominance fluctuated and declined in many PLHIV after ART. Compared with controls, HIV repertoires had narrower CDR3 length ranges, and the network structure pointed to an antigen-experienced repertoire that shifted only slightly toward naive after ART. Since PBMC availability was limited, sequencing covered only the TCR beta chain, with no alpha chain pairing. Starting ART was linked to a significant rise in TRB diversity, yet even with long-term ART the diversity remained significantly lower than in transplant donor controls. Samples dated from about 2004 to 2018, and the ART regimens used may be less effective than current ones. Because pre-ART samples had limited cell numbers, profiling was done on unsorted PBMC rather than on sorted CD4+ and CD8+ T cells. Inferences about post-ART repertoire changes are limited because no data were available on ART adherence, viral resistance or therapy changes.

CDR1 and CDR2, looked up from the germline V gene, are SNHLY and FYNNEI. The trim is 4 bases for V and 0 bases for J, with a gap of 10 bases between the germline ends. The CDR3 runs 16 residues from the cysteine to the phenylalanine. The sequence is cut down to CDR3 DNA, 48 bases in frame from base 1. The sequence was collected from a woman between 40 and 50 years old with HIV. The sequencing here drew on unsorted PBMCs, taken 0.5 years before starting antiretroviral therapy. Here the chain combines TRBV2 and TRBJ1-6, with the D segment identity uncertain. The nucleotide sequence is TGTGCCAGCAGTGGCGGGTCCAGCTCCTATAATTCACCCCTCCACTTT. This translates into CASSGGSSSYNSPLHF.